The clone carrying this T cell receptor (beta chain) was counted many times. Its antigen remains unidentified. Time point noted: newly diagnosed GD, antithyroid drugs for less than 3 months. Extracted PBMC RNA gave rise to the TCR library. Looked up from germline, CDR1 is SNHLY and CDR2 is FYNNEI. There are 15 residues in the CDR3. Deletions cut 5 bases from V and 6 bases from J, with 17 bases between. These data come from a study of regulatory T cells in long-lasting Graves disease. Study-level background: Antithyroid drugs had been given to newly diagnosed Graves' patients for under 3 months.

Combining iRepertoire HTBI primers with Arm-PCR of CDR3 regions, the authors built TCR beta libraries. Via MiXCR, TCRdb re-called the multiplex PCR reads, giving one row per CDR3 protein. The sample consists of a few hundred thousand distinct CDR3 sequences, approximately 15% of them appearing once. Study-level points and caveats: Persistent cases favored TRBV28, TRBJ1-2 and TRBJ2-5. Persistent cases of Graves' showed reduced TCR diversity relative to newly diagnosed patients.

The sample was also reused in another study, on T cells in Graves' hyperthyroidism and ophthalmopathy. From that report: Clonotypes that were expanded in thyroid above 0.001 mostly appeared in blood too.

Sequences were derived from peripheral blood mononuclear cells (PBMCs), sampled at new diagnosis, from a patient treated with antithyroid drugs. V usage is TRBV2 and J usage is TRBJ1-5, with a tentative D call TRBD1 (6 bases). This sequence was found in a middle-aged man with Graves disease. This CDR3 reads CASSFAGQIFQPQHF. The DNA for the CDR3 is TGTGCCAGCAGTTTTGCCGGACAGATATTTCAGCCCCAGCATTTT.